The rows below give T cell receptor beta chains drawn from one sample of a study of cytomegalovirus exposure and HLA in healthy donors. Assay used: immunoSEQ multiplex PCR; TCRdb lists only in-frame clones, some missing. Among about 98,000 clones listed, around 80% were seen once. Sequenced sample: PBMCs. Every receptor here comes from a man between 18 and 35 years old in good health and CMV-seropositive. The CDR3 runs from the conserved cysteine through the conserved F or W. A D gene is named only where the DNA matches it firmly. Rows may omit the clone size; those that give it use once, few, many or a size class.

TRBV19	NA	TRBJ1-5	NA	CASNSGGYSNQPQHF	TGTGCCAGTAATAGCGGCGGATACAGCAATCAGCCCCAGCATTTT
TRBV5-1	NA	TRBJ2-3	TRBD1	CASRSTGTGNRDTQYF	TGCGCCAGCAGATCAACCGGGACAGGGAATAGAGATACGCAGTATTTT
TRBV4-1	NA	TRBJ2-7	TRBD2	CASSPRLAGLSYEQYF	TGCGCCAGCAGCCCGAGACTAGCGGGGCTTTCCTACGAGCAGTACTTC
TRBV7-6	NA	TRBJ1-5	TRBD1	CAVGGTDQPQHF	TGTGCCGTAGGGGGCACCGATCAGCCCCAGCATTTT
TRBV11-1	few	TRBJ2-7	TRBD1	CASSPSPTGGKGEQYF	TGTGCCAGCAGCCCCTCGCCCACAGGGGGCAAAGGCGAGCAGTACTTC
TRBV15	NA	TRBJ2-1	TRBD2	CATRTSGGASYEQFF	TGTGCCACCCGGACTAGCGGGGGGGCGAGTTATGAGCAGTTCTTC
TRBV18	once	TRBJ1-1	TRBD1	CASSPTRGPWNTEAFF	TGTGCCAGCTCACCAACCAGGGGGCCCTGGAACACTGAAGCTTTCTTT
TRBV18	NA	TRBJ1-1	TRBD1	CASSPDRASEAFF	TGTGCCAGCTCACCCGACAGGGCGTCTGAAGCTTTCTTT
TRBV30	NA	TRBJ1-2	NA	CAWTGWQGSGGYTF	TGTGCCTGGACCGGATGGCAGGGGAGTGGTGGCTACACCTTC
TRBV7-9	NA	TRBJ1-4	NA	CASSLTGIAPNEKLFF	TGTGCCAGCAGCCTTACTGGAATAGCGCCTAATGAAAAACTGTTTTTT
TRBV6-5	NA	TRBJ1-1	NA	CASSHGTEAFF	TGTGCCAGCAGCCACGGCACTGAAGCTTTCTTT
TRBV7-6	few	TRBJ2-1	NA	CASSLERGSSYNEQFF	TGTGCCAGCAGCTTAGAACGCGGTAGCTCCTACAATGAGCAGTTCTTC
TRBV19	once	TRBJ2-7	NA	CASSIERGTPYEQYF	TGTGCCAGTAGTATAGAAAGGGGGACCCCCTACGAGCAGTACTTC
TRBV5-4	NA	TRBJ1-2	NA	CASSLVPTGSKGYTF	TGTGCCAGCAGCTTGGTACCCACAGGGTCGAAGGGCTACACCTTC
TRBV13	NA	TRBJ1-2	NA	CASSTQTGKDIFGYGYTF	TGTGCCAGCAGCACACAAACAGGGAAGGACATCTTCGGCTATGGCTACACCTTC
TRBV6-5	few	TRBJ2-3	TRBD2	CASSYTSGGPDTQYF	TGTGCCAGCAGTTACACTAGCGGGGGGCCAGATACGCAGTATTTT
TRBV7-6	NA	TRBJ2-2	TRBD2	CASSSTSGGTPGELFF	TGTGCCAGCAGCTCCACTAGCGGGGGGACCCCCGGGGAGCTGTTTTTT
TRBV29-1	few	TRBJ1-3	NA	CSVDRYSGNTIYF	TGCAGCGTTGACAGATACTCTGGAAACACCATATATTTT
TRBV6-5	NA	TRBJ1-4	NA	CASSYAGTNEKLFF	TGTGCCAGCAGTTATGCAGGGACTAATGAAAAACTGTTTTTT
TRBV6-1	few	TRBJ2-7	TRBD1	CASSEGQGFEQYF	TGTGCCAGCAGTGAGGGACAGGGTTTCGAGCAGTACTTC
TRBV5-4	NA	TRBJ2-3	NA	CASNPRGASTDTQYF	TGTGCCAGCAACCCCCGGGGGGCCAGCACAGATACGCAGTATTTT
TRBV6-1	NA	TRBJ1-5	NA	CASSEENRINQPQHF	TGTGCCAGCAGTGAGGAGAACAGGATCAATCAGCCCCAGCATTTT
TRBV2	NA	TRBJ2-3	TRBD2	CASRPLAGYTDTQYF	TGTGCCAGCAGGCCACTAGCGGGGTACACAGATACGCAGTATTTT
TRBV10-3	NA	TRBJ1-5	NA	CAISESGRGNQPQHF	TGTGCCATCAGTGAGTCCGGCAGGGGTAATCAGCCCCAGCATTTT
TRBV6-6	NA	TRBJ2-7	NA	CATFEQYF	TGTGCCACTTTCGAGCAGTACTTC
TRBV7-9	NA	TRBJ2-7	NA	CASSAPIGADEQYF	TGTGCCAGCAGCGCTCCGATAGGGGCCGACGAGCAGTACTTC
TRBV10-3	few	TRBJ1-5	TRBD1	CATSPGTGDQPQHF	TGTGCCACTAGCCCCGGGACAGGGGATCAGCCCCAGCATTTT
TRBV5-1	few	TRBJ1-2	NA	CASSVDSVSGGYTF	TGCGCCAGCAGCGTAGACAGTGTCAGTGGAGGCTACACCTTC
TRBV5-4	NA	TRBJ2-3	NA	CASSLDARGVTDTQYF	TGTGCCAGCAGCTTGGATGCGCGGGGCGTCACAGATACGCAGTATTTT
TRBV5-1	NA	TRBJ2-3	NA	CASSLTDDTQYF	TGCGCCAGCAGCTTGACAGACGATACGCAGTATTTT
TRBV11-2	NA	TRBJ2-5	NA	CASSLDPHIQETQYF	TGTGCCAGCAGCTTAGATCCACATATCCAAGAGACCCAGTACTTC
TRBV19	NA	TRBJ2-3	TRBD2	CASRELAGVSTDTQYF	TGTGCCAGTAGGGAACTAGCGGGGGTGAGCACAGATACGCAGTATTTT
TRBV11-2	NA	TRBJ2-7	NA	CASSLGAGQTYEQYF	TGTGCCAGCAGCTTAGGGGCTGGGCAGACCTACGAGCAGTACTTC
TRBV27	few	TRBJ2-7	TRBD1	CASSLRDRDYEQYF	TGTGCCAGCAGTCTCCGGGACAGGGACTACGAGCAGTACTTC
TRBV9	NA	TRBJ2-1	TRBD2	CASSGGLAGGSVSYNEQFF	TGTGCCAGCAGCGGGGGACTAGCGGGGGGGTCGGTGTCCTACAATGAGCAGTTCTTC
TRBV6-1	NA	TRBJ1-4	NA	CASSEMQTGTGEKLFF	TGTGCCAGCAGTGAGATGCAGACCGGCACGGGTGAAAAACTGTTTTTT
TRBV7-2	NA	TRBJ1-1	TRBD1	CASSSQGQPNTEAFF	TGTGCCAGCAGCTCGCAGGGACAGCCAAACACTGAAGCTTTCTTT
TRBV4-2	NA	TRBJ1-2	TRBD1	CASSQGTGLYGYTF	TGTGCCAGCAGCCAAGGGACAGGACTCTATGGCTACACCTTC
TRBV5-6	NA	TRBJ1-5	NA	CASSLLRDHSNQPQHF	TGTGCCAGCAGCTTGTTGCGAGATCATAGCAATCAGCCCCAGCATTTT
TRBV29-1	NA	TRBJ2-1	TRBD2	CSVEPSGGINEQFF	TGCAGCGTTGAACCTAGCGGGGGAATCAATGAGCAGTTCTTC
TRBV9	NA	TRBJ2-1	NA	CASSFGTLSSYNEQFF	TGTGCCAGCAGCTTCGGGACACTCAGCTCCTACAATGAGCAGTTCTTC
TRBV19	NA	TRBJ2-1	TRBD2	CASSTPGGGLYNEQFF	TGTGCCAGTAGTACTCCCGGCGGGGGACTGTACAATGAGCAGTTCTTC
TRBV5-4	NA	TRBJ1-4	TRBD1	CASRDRGGEKLFF	TGTGCCAGCAGGGACAGGGGGGGCGAAAAACTGTTTTTT
TRBV4-2	NA	TRBJ2-7	TRBD1	CASSLETGYNEQYF	TGTGCCAGCAGCCTGGAGACAGGGTATAACGAGCAGTACTTC
TRBV28	few	TRBJ2-5	NA	CASSSLASGETQYF	TGTGCCAGCAGTTCTTTAGCGTCGGGGGAGACCCAGTACTTC
TRBV2	once	TRBJ1-2	TRBD1	CASYPGQGGYGYTF	TGTGCCAGCTACCCCGGACAGGGGGGCTATGGCTACACCTTC
TRBV7-9	once	TRBJ2-2	TRBD2	CASSLTGGGAVGELFF	TGTGCCAGCAGCTTAACCGGCGGGGGGGCAGTCGGGGAGCTGTTTTTT
TRBV7-3	NA	TRBJ2-1	NA	CASSLRGRGTYNEQFF	TGTGCCAGCAGCTTAAGGGGGCGGGGGACCTACAATGAGCAGTTCTTC
TRBV7-2	NA	TRBJ2-7	TRBD1	CASSLAGQGIHEQYF	TGTGCCAGCAGCTTAGCGGGACAGGGTATCCACGAGCAGTACTTC
TRBV5-6	once	TRBJ1-5	NA	CASSRGGNQPQHF	TGTGCCAGCAGCCGGGGGGGCAATCAGCCCCAGCATTTT
TRBV10-3	NA	TRBJ2-2	NA	CAISESLGGTGELFF	TGTGCCATCAGTGAGTCTCTGGGGGGCACCGGGGAGCTGTTTTTT